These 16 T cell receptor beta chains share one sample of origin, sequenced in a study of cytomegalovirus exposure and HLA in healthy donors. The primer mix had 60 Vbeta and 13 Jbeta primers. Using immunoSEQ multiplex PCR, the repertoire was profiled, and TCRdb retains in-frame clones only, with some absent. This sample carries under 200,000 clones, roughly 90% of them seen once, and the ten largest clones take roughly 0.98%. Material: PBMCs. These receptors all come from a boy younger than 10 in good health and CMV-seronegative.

CDR3 DNA sequence: TGTGCCAGCGCGGACAGTTTCTACGAGCAGTACTTC. Amino acids: CASADSFYEQYF. The chain has TRBV6-1 and TRBJ2-7; perhaps TRBD1 as D (6 bases). The CDR3 has 12 amino acids. Germline V gives CDR1 MNHNS, CDR2 SASEGT. Trimming left V 8 bases short and J 3 bases short, with 11 bases between.

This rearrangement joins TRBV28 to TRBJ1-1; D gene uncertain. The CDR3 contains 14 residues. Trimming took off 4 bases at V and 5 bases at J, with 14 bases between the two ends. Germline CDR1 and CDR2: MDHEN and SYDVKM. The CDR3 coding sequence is TGTGCCAGCAGTTCCCAGACCACGGGGACTGAAGCTTTCTTT. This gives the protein CASSSQTTGTEAFF.

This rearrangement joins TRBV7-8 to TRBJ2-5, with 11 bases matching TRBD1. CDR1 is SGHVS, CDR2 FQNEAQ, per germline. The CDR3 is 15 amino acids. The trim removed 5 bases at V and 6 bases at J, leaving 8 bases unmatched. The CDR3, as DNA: TGTGCCAGCAGCCCCCGGACAGGGGGCACAAAGACCCAGTACTTC. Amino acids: CASSPRTGGTKTQYF. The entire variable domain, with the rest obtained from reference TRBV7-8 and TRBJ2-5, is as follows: GAGVSQSPRYKVAKRGQDVALRCDPISGHVSLFWYQQALGQGPEFLTYFQNEAQLDKSGLPSDRFFAERPEGSVSTLKIQRTQQEDSAVYLCASSPRTGGTKTQYFGPGTRLLVL.

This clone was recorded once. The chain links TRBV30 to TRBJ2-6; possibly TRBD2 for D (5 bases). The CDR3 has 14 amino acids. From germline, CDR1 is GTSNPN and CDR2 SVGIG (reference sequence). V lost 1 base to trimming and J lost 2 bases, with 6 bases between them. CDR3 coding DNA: TGTGCCTGGAGTGGGAGGCCTGGGGCCAACGTCCTGACTTTC. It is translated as CAWSGRPGANVLTF.

This CDR3 is CASSRGVHGNTIYF. CDR3 in DNA: TGTGCTAGTTCACGGGGGGTACATGGAAACACCATATATTTT. This chain connects TRBV12-5 to TRBJ1-3, with D possibly TRBD1 on 5 matching bases. Germline-derived CDR1 and CDR2 are LGHNT and FRNRAP. This CDR3 region has 14 residues. V shed 8 bases and J shed 3 bases, with 14 bases lying between them.

CDR3 nucleotides: TGCGCCAGCAGCTTGGGACAGCTAGACTATGGCTACACCTTC. Its translation is CASSLGQLDYGYTF. V and J are TRBV5-1 and TRBJ1-2, with D possibly being TRBD1 (5 bases). This CDR3 is built from 14 residues. Trimming cost V 0 bases and J 3 bases, with 9 bases left between them. Germline assignment: CDR1 SGHRS and CDR2 YFSETQ. The full variable domain, in which reference TRBV5-1 and TRBJ1-2 provide the parts outside the CDR3, is KAGVTQTPRYLIKTRGQQVTLSCSPISGHRSVSWYQQTPGQGLQFLFEYFSETQRNKGNFPGRFSGRQFSNSRSEMNVSTLELGDSALYLCASSLGQLDYGYTFGSGTRLTVV.

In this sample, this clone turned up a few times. The CDR3 here is CASSETHTEAFF. In DNA, the CDR3 is TGTGCCAGCAGTGAGACACACACTGAAGCTTTCTTT. The V and J genes are TRBV6-1 and TRBJ1-1; D gene uncertain. The ends were cut back, 3 bases at V and 3 bases at J, with 5 bases in the middle. The CDR3 is 12 amino acids. CDR1 and CDR2 (germline): MNHNS, SASEGT.

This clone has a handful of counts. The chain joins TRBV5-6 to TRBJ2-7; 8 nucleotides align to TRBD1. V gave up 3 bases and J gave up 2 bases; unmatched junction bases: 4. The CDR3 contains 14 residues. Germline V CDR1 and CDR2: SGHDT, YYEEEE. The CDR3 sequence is CASSWWDRPYEQYF. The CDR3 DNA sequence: TGTGCCAGCAGCTGGTGGGACAGGCCCTACGAGCAGTACTTC.

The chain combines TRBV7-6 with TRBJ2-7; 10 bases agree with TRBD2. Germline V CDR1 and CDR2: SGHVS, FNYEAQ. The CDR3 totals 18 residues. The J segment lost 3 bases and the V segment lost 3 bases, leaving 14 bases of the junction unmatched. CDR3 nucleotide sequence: TGTGCCAGCAGCTTCGCGTCAGGTGGCCTAGCGGGAGTCTACGAGCAGTACTTC. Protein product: CASSFASGGLAGVYEQYF.

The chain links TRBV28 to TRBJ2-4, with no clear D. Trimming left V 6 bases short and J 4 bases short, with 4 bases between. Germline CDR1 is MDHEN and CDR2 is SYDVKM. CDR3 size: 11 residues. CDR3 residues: CASSPKNIQYF. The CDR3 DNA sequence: TGTGCCAGCAGCCCAAAAAACATTCAGTACTTC.

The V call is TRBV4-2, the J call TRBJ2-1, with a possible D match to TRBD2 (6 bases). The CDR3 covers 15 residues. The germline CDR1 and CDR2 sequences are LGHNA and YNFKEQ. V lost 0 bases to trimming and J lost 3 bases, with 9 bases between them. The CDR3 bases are TGTGCCAGCAGCCAAGAGAGGGACTTCTACAATGAGCAGTTCTTC. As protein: CASSQERDFYNEQFF.

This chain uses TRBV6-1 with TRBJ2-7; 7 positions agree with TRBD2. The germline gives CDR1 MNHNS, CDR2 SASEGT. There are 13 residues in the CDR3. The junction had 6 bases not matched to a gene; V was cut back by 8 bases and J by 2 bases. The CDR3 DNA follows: TGTGCCAGCTGGGGGGGATTTACCTACGAGCAGTACTTC. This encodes CASWGGFTYEQYF.

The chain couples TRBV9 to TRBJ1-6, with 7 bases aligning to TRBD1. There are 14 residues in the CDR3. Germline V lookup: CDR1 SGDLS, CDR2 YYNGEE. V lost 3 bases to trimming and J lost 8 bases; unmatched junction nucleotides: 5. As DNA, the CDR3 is TGTGCCAGCAGCGGACAGGGTTCACATTCACCCCTCCACTTT. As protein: CASSGQGSHSPLHF.

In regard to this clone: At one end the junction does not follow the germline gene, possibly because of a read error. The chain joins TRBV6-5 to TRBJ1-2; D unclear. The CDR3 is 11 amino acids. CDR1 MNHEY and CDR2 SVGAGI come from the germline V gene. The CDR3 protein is CAISESGGYTF. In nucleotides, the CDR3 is TGTGCCATCAGTGAGTCCGGTGGCTACACCTTC.

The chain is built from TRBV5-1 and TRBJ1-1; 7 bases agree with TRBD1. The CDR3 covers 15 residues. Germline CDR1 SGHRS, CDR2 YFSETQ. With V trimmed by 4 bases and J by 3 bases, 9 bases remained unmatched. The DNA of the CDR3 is TGCGCCAGCAGCCTAGGGACAGCCGAGGACACTGAAGCTTTCTTT. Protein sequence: CASSLGTAEDTEAFF.

CDR3 loop: CASSVGLENEQYF. DNA of the CDR3: TGCGCCAGCAGCGTGGGACTGGAAAACGAGCAGTACTTC. The chain joins TRBV5-1 to TRBJ2-7, with a tentative D call TRBD2 (6 bases). The germline V gene has CDR1 SGHRS and CDR2 YFSETQ. The CDR3 spans 13 residues. Trimming removed 4 bases from V and 5 bases from J, with 13 bases in between. Supplemented by reference TRBV5-1 and TRBJ2-7, the full variable domain reads KAGVTQTPRYLIKTRGQQVTLSCSPISGHRSVSWYQQTPGQGLQFLFEYFSETQRNKGNFPGRFSGRQFSNSRSEMNVSTLELGDSALYLCASSVGLENEQYFGPGTRLTVT.